The clone carrying this T cell receptor beta chain was picked up many times. TCRdb re-analysed the reads in MiXCR, keeping a single row per CDR3 protein. The table shows around 3,600 distinct CDR3 sequences, with about 9.3% occurring only once. CDR1 and CDR2 (germline): SEHNR, FQNEAQ (reference sequence). The CDR3 extends over 14 amino acids. V lost 3 bases to trimming and J lost 2 bases, with 10 bases between them. The sequencing input was CD4+ T cells from synovial fluid. The V and J genes are TRBV7-9 and TRBJ1-1, with D possibly matching TRBD1 (6 bases). The receptor was isolated from a human donor with rheumatoid arthritis. The CDR3 here is CASSFQGRNTEAFF. CDR3 nucleotide sequence: TGTGCCAGCAGCTTTCAGGGGAGAAACACTGAAGCTTTCTTT.